Reported below is one T cell receptor beta chain. The CDR3 contains 15 residues. CDR1 is SGDLS and CDR2 is YYNGEE in the germline V gene. V dropped 4 bases and J dropped 8; count of bases not matched to a gene: 9. The sample originates from a study of blood T cell repertoires in COVID-19. For the study at large: COVID-19 samples collected from the United States, Italy and Spain covered acute and convalescent phases. The cDNA or gDNA used as material had been derived from T cells, B-cell-depleted T cells, or PBMCs.

Seattle participants joined during active infection and were tracked over time. The authors' processing: Estimates of nucleated cell counts were drawn from the amplification of reference gene primers. The table came from immunoSEQ multiplex PCR; TCRdb's copy has only in-frame clones and leaves some out. Clone size and V and J calls were adopted from that table, with D and trimming inferred from the DNA. The table shows roughly 300,000 clones, with 80% to 95% occurring only once. The clonotype comes from a woman in her 30s with COVID-19, enrolled during active disease. The specimen was peripheral blood. The J gene is TRBJ1-4, the V gene TRBV9; 9 bases are shared with TRBD1. The DNA of the CDR3 is TGTGCCAGCAGCACCACCGGGACAGGGAGGGAAAAACTGTTTTTT. Translating it yields CASSTTGTGREKLFF.